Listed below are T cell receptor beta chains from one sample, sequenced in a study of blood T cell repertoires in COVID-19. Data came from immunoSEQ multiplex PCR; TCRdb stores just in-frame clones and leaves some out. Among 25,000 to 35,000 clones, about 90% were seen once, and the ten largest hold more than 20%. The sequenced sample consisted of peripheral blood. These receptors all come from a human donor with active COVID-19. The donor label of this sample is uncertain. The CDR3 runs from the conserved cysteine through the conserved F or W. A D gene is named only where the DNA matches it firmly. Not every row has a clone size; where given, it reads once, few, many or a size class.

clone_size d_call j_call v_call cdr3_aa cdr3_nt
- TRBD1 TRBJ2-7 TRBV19 CASSIGGGQGPYEQYF TGTGCCAGTAGTATCGGGGGGGGACAGGGGCCCTACGAGCAGTACTTC
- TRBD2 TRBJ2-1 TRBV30 CAWSPSERGGNEQFF TGTGCCTGGAGTCCCTCAGAGCGGGGGGGCAATGAGCAGTTCTTC
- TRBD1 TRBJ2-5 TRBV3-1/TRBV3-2 CASSHLPGGRETQYF TGTGCCAGCAGCCATCTTCCAGGGGGCAGGGAGACCCAGTACTTC
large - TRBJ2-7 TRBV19 CASSIASGDEQYF TGTGCCAGTAGTATCGCCTCAGGGGACGAGCAGTACTTC
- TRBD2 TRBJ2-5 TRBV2 CASIQGGLAGSGETQYF TGTGCCAGCATCCAAGGGGGACTAGCGGGCTCTGGAGAGACCCAGTACTTC
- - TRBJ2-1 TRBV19 CASRGTSLTYNEQFF TGTGCCAGTAGGGGAACTAGCTTAACGTACAATGAGCAGTTCTTC
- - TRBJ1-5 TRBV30 CAWSVRANQPQHF TGTGCCTGGAGTGTCAGGGCCAATCAGCCCCAGCATTTT
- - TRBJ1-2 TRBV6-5 CASLEDFGYGYTF TGTGCCAGCCTAGAGGACTTCGGGTATGGCTACACCTTC
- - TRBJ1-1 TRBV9 CASSGASNTEAFF TGTGCCAGCAGCGGGGCCTCGAACACTGAAGCTTTCTTT
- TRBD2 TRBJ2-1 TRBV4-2 CASSQGLAETNEQFF TGTGCCAGCAGCCAAGGACTAGCGGAGACCAATGAGCAGTTCTTC
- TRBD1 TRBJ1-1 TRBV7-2 CASIIGQGNTEAFF TGTGCCAGCATCATCGGACAGGGAAACACTGAAGCTTTCTTT
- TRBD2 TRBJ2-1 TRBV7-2 CASNEAGAFYNEQFF TGTGCCAGCAATGAAGCGGGGGCGTTCTACAATGAGCAGTTCTTC
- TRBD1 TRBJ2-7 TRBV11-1 CASSPGRTGGLGEQYF TGTGCCAGCAGCCCCGGCCGGACAGGGGGGTTGGGAGAGCAGTACTTC
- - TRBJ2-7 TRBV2 CASSEQQRSYEQYF TGTGCCAGCAGTGAACAACAGCGGTCCTACGAGCAGTACTTC
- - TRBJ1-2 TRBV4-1 CASSQDWEYRVGGYTF TGCGCCAGCAGCCAAGATTGGGAATACAGGGTTGGTGGCTACACCTTC